The clone carrying this TCR beta chain occurred many times. Its antigen remains unknown. The data are from a study of beta chain features in type 1 diabetes. Study information: Cell yields, age and gender were similar between patients and healthy donors. Summed over all samples, the examined sorted cells came to 85 million to 130 million. General study results and limits: For Type 1 diabetes patients, all four CD4+ subsets carried TCRB CDR3s that were moderately but significantly shorter.

What was sequenced were expressed TCRB transcripts, since all of the isolated RNA had been reverse transcribed. Measured with immunoSEQ multiplex PCR; TCRdb has only the in-frame clones, and not every one. The profile covers some 160,000 clones, with 9% appearing a single time and around 0.7% taken by the ten largest. This CDR3 is 18 amino acids long. Looked up from germline, CDR1 is LNHNV and CDR2 is YYDKDF (reference sequence). The V gene end was trimmed by 0 bases and the J gene end by 0 bases; junction bases not matched to a gene: 9. CD4+ naive, central memory, regulatory and stem cell-like memory cells were sorted via CD45RO/CCR7/CD25/CD127/CD95/CD27.

What was sequenced was central memory CD4+ T cells from blood. The chain carries TRBV15 and TRBJ2-7, with 9 bases identical to TRBD2. The receptor was derived from a woman in her thirties with type 1 diabetes. Here the CDR3 DNA reads TGTGCCACCAGCAGAGATAAGGCTAGCGGGGCGAGCTCCTACGAGCAGTACTTC. Protein: CATSRDKASGASSYEQYF.